A single sample is the source of the 22 T cell receptor beta chains below, sequenced in a study of T cell responses to AZD1222 COVID-19 vaccine. Assay: immunoSEQ multiplex PCR; the TCRdb copy retains only in-frame clones and omits some. Of 150,000 or so clones listed, 86% are singletons. The source material was peripheral blood, sampled on day 0 of AZD1222 vaccination. These TCRs come from an adult in good health.

The chain employs TRBV28 and TRBJ2-2; 7 bases map to TRBD2. J lost 7 bases, V lost 2 bases, and 7 bases had no gene match. The CDR3 loop spans 15 amino acids. The germline gives CDR1 MDHEN, CDR2 SYDVKM. CDR3: CASSLGTSVHGELFF. CDR3 DNA: TGTGCCAGCAGTTTAGGAACTAGCGTCCACGGGGAGCTGTTTTTT.

This chain links TRBV11-2 with TRBJ2-2; TRBD2 agrees at 7 bases. This CDR3 region has 16 residues. V was clipped by 5 bases and J by 3 bases; unmatched bases: 9. The germline CDR1 and CDR2 sequences are SGHAT and FQNNGV. The CDR3: CASSPPGRGDTGELFF. The CDR3 DNA is TGTGCCAGCAGCCCTCCCGGACGGGGGGACACCGGGGAGCTGTTTTTT.

The chain employs TRBV29-1 and TRBJ1-1; D is possibly TRBD1 (5 bases). With 6 bases removed from V and 0 bases from J, the gap between germline ends came to 17 bases. The CDR3 consists of 15 residues. The V gene's germline CDR1 is SQVTM and CDR2 ANQGSEA. CDR3 sequence reads: CSVAPGWGMNTEAFF. The CDR3 coding sequence is TGCAGCGTCGCCCCGGGGTGGGGCATGAACACTGAAGCTTTCTTT.

This clone was seen only once. The chain uses TRBV2 and TRBJ2-3; 11 nucleotides align to TRBD2. V was clipped by 5 bases and J by 3 bases; unmatched bases: 7. This CDR3 spans 16 amino acids. CDR1 SNHLY and CDR2 FYNNEI come from the germline V gene. CDR3: CASSPNSGGATDTQYF. As DNA, the CDR3 is TGTGCCAGCAGTCCAAATAGCGGGGGGGCGACAGATACGCAGTATTTT.

The genes are TRBV6-5 and TRBJ1-5; D is possibly TRBD1 (5 bases). Trimming pared 6 bases from V and 7 bases from J, leaving 19 bases between. The germline CDR1 and CDR2 sequences are MNHEY and SVGAGI. This CDR3 region has 15 residues. CDR3 DNA: TGTGCCAGCAGCTACATAGGGGTAGGAGTCCAGCCCCAGCATTTT. Protein product: CASSYIGVGVQPQHF.

The chain couples TRBV5-8 to TRBJ1-2; TRBD1 might be the D (5 bases). Trimming shortened V by 4 bases and J by 5 bases, and 18 bases separated the two germline ends. This CDR3 spans 15 amino acids. CDR1 and CDR2 (germline): SGHTS, YDEGEE. The CDR3 spells CASSKYAGTLYGYTF. The DNA of the CDR3 is TGTGCCAGCAGCAAATACGCGGGGACCCTTTATGGCTACACCTTC.

This chain's CDR3 is CASSETGNANTEAFF. The CDR3 DNA sequence: TGTGCCAGCAGTGAAACAGGGAATGCGAACACTGAAGCTTTCTTT. This chain connects TRBV6-4 to TRBJ1-1; D is perhaps TRBD1 (6 bases). Germline V gene lookup returns CDR1 MRHNA and CDR2 SNTAGT. This CDR3 is 15 amino acids long. The V end lost 3 bases, the J end lost 1 base, and 12 bases lay between the germline ends.

The chain has TRBV11-2 and TRBJ1-2; D is possibly TRBD1 (5 bases). Germline V gene sequence: CDR1 SGHAT, CDR2 FQNNGV. The CDR3 has 17 residues. With 5 bases removed from V and 1 base from J, the gap between germline ends came to 20 bases. In nucleotides, the CDR3 is TGTGCCAGCAGCCCCGGGGGAACGGCCTCATTTAACTATGGCTACACCTTC. Translation gives CASSPGGTASFNYGYTF.

In its sample, this clone was seen once. The rearrangement uses TRBV19 and TRBJ2-3; D unclear. The germline V and J ends were trimmed by 4 bases and 7 bases, with 6 bases remaining between them. The CDR3 length is 11 residues. Germline assignment: CDR1 LNHDA and CDR2 SQIVND (reference sequence). In DNA form, the CDR3 reads TGTGCCAGTAGTAGCGCGAATACGCAGTATTTT. Translated, it gives CASSSANTQYF.

The V call is TRBV3-1 (or the pseudogene TRBV3-2), the J call TRBJ2-7; 8 bases fit TRBD2. This CDR3 has 15 residues. The junction had 4 bases not matched to a gene; V was cut back by 3 bases and J by 0 bases. CDR1 and CDR2 (germline): LGHDT, YNNKEL (reference sequence). CDR3 sequence: CASSHGGGPSYEQYF. DNA for the CDR3: TGTGCCAGCAGCCATGGCGGGGGGCCCTCCTACGAGCAGTACTTC.

The chain combines TRBV21-1 with TRBJ1-5; the table's D call of TRBD1 was not tested on the DNA. TRBV21-1 is deemed a pseudogene. CDR3 size: 18 residues. The CDR3 spells CASSKGPGQGARNQPQHF. The DNA for the CDR3 is TGTGCCAGCAGCAAGGGTCCGGGACAGGGGGCGCGCAATCAGCCCCAGCATTTT.

In its sample, this clone was seen once. The gene calls are TRBV7-9 and TRBJ2-2; D unclear. There are 14 residues in the CDR3. Trimming stripped 4 bases from V and 3 bases from J, with 9 bases between. In germline, CDR1 is SEHNR, CDR2 FQNEAQ (reference sequence). This CDR3 reads CASSSDTDTGELFF. The CDR3 DNA reads TGTGCCAGCAGCTCAGACACAGACACCGGGGAGCTGTTTTTT.

The chain joins TRBV10-2 to TRBJ1-6; the D is unclear. The CDR3 length is 14 residues. Trimming left V 7 bases short and J 6 bases short, with 13 bases between. Per the germline V gene, CDR1 is WSHSY and CDR2 is SAAADI. This CDR3 reads CASTGRTLNSPLHF. The DNA for the CDR3 is TGCGCCAGCACGGGTAGGACTCTTAATTCACCCCTCCACTTT.

The rearrangement links TRBV5-1 to TRBJ1-2; no firm D call. This CDR3 contains 14 residues. In germline, CDR1 is SGHRS, CDR2 YFSETQ. Trimming removed 0 bases from V and 3 bases from J, with 9 bases in between. CDR3 nucleotide sequence: TGCGCCAGCAGCTTGGAGCCCAGCCACTATGGCTACACCTTC. This translates into CASSLEPSHYGYTF.

The chain links TRBV6-5 to TRBJ1-2; 10 bases line up with TRBD1. The ends lost 5 bases at V and 2 bases at J; junction bases unmatched: 2. Per the germline V gene, CDR1 is MNHEY and CDR2 is SVGAGI. The CDR3 is 14 residues long. The CDR3 bases are TGTGCCAGCAGTCCGACAGGGGGCAACTATGGCTACACCTTC. Its protein is CASSPTGGNYGYTF.

The chain couples TRBV28 to TRBJ1-6; weak D call: TRBD1 (6 bases). Germline values: CDR1 MDHEN, CDR2 SYDVKM. The V and J ends lost 10 bases and 0 bases respectively, with 10 bases between them. The CDR3 covers 14 residues. CDR3 sequence (DNA): TGTGCCACCACAGGGAGCTCCTATAATTCACCCCTCCACTTT. Protein product: CATTGSSYNSPLHF. The full variable domain, with the rest looked up from reference TRBV28 and TRBJ1-6, is DVKVTQSSRYLVKRTGEKVFLECVQDMDHENMFWYRQDPGLGLRLIYFSYDVKMKEKGDIPEGYSVSREKKERFSLILESASTNQTSMYLCATTGSSYNSPLHFGNGTRLTVT.

The V gene is TRBV5-1, the J gene TRBJ2-4, with D perhaps TRBD2 (5 bases). Germline loops: CDR1 SGHRS, CDR2 YFSETQ. The CDR3 spans 15 residues. Between the trimmed V and J ends, which lost 0 bases and 5 bases, there was a span of 12 bases. Written as DNA, the CDR3 is TGCGCCAGCAGCTTGGAAGGGCGCGGGCAAAACATTCAGTACTTC. Translation gives CASSLEGRGQNIQYF.

The rearrangement links TRBV19 to TRBJ1-3, with D uncertain. V lost 7 bases to trimming and J lost 4 bases, with 23 bases between them. The germline CDR1 and CDR2 sequences are LNHDA and SQIVND (reference sequence). This CDR3 spans 17 amino acids. The DNA of the CDR3 is TGTGCCAGTAAAAGGTCGGACTTAACCTTGGGGGGAAACACCATATATTTT. Translating it yields CASKRSDLTLGGNTIYF.

This clone showed up just once. The chain employs TRBV4-3 and TRBJ2-1, with D unclear. The CDR3 runs 13 residues. Trimming took 5 bases from V and 8 from J, leaving 13 bases between them. Per the germline V gene, CDR1 is LGHNA and CDR2 is YSLEER. DNA for the CDR3: TGCGCCAGCAGCGGCCTACCTCCTGATGAGCAGTTCTTC. It specifies CASSGLPPDEQFF.

The rearrangement links TRBV5-1 to TRBJ1-1; 8 bases fit TRBD1. CDR3 length equals 15 residues. Looked up from germline, CDR1 is SGHRS and CDR2 is YFSETQ. The J segment lost 4 bases and the V segment lost 3 bases, leaving 8 bases of the junction unmatched. The CDR3 DNA reads TGCGCCAGCAGCTCTGGCCGGACAGGGTCCACTGAAGCTTTCTTT. It is translated as CASSSGRTGSTEAFF.

The V and J genes are TRBV28 and TRBJ2-7; D is uncertain. The CDR3 consists of 12 residues. V was clipped by 5 bases and J by 9 bases, with 14 bases between them. Germline V gene data show CDR1 as MDHEN and CDR2 as SYDVKM. This CDR3 reads CASSPGPRVQYF. The CDR3 DNA follows: TGTGCCAGCAGTCCAGGCCCAAGGGTGCAGTACTTC. Full variable domain (outside the CDR3, taken from reference TRBV28 and TRBJ2-7): DVKVTQSSRYLVKRTGEKVFLECVQDMDHENMFWYRQDPGLGLRLIYFSYDVKMKEKGDIPEGYSVSREKKERFSLILESASTNQTSMYLCASSPGPRVQYFGPGTRLTVT.

V gene TRBV7-2 combines with J gene TRBJ1-3; TRBD1 might be the D (5 bases). Germline CDR1 is SGHTA and CDR2 is FQGNSA. Trimming left V 0 bases short and J 4 bases short, with 10 bases between. The CDR3 loop spans 15 amino acids. CDR3 nucleotides: TGTGCCAGCAGCTTAGCATGGGGGAAAGGAAACACCATATATTTT. It translates to CASSLAWGKGNTIYF.